This T cell receptor beta chain originates from a study of blood T cell repertoires in COVID-19. The CDR3 totals 14 residues. In germline, CDR1 is MNHNY, CDR2 SVGAGI (reference sequence). V was pared by 6 bases and J by 4 bases, with 4 bases of the junction left unmatched. Using immunoSEQ multiplex PCR, the repertoire was profiled, and TCRdb retains in-frame clones only, with some absent. The table includes about 99,000 clones, around 79% detected once. The sequence was collected from a woman older than 75 with active or convalescent COVID-19. This sequence joins TRBV6-6 and TRBJ2-7; 12 positions agree with TRBD1. Source material: peripheral blood. CDR3 amino acids: CASRQGQGAYEQYF. CDR3 nucleotide sequence: TGTGCCAGCAGACAGGGACAGGGGGCTTACGAGCAGTACTTC.